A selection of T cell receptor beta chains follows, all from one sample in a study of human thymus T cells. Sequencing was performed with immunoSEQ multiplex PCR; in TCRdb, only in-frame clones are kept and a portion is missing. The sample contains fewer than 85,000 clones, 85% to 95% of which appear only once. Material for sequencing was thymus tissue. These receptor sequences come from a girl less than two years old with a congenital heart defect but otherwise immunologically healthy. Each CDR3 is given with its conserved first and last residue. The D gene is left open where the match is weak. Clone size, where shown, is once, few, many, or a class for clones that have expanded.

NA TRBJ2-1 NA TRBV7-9 TGTGCCAGCAGCTTAGGAGGGCGCGAGCAGTTCTTC CASSLGGREQFF
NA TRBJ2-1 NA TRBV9 TGTGCCAGCTGCGGGCCATACAATGAGCAGTTCTTC CASCGPYNEQFF
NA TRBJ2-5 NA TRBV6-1 TGTGCCAGCAGTGGAAGAGGGACTTCGAAGGCCCAGTACTTC CASSGRGTSKAQYF
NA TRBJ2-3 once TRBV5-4 TGTGCCAGCAGCCTAGGTTCCATTAGCACAGATACGCAGTATTTT CASSLGSISTDTQYF
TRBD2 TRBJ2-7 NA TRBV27 TGTGCCCCTAGCGGGAGGGGTTTTCGGGACGAGCAGTACTTC CAPSGRGFRDEQYF
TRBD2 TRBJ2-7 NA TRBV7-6 TGTGCCAGCAGCTGGGGACTAGCGGGAGATGGCTACGAGCAGTACTTC CASSWGLAGDGYEQYF
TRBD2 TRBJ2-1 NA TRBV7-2 TGTGCCAGCAGCTTCGGACTAGCGGGACAAAACTACAATGAGCAGTTCTTC CASSFGLAGQNYNEQFF
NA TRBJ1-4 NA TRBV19 TGTGCCAGTAGTAGGGGCGGTGAAAAACTGTTTTTT CASSRGGEKLFF
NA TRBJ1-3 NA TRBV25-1 TGTGCCAGCAGTCTGACGGAGGAGGATGGAAACACCATATATTTT CASSLTEEDGNTIYF
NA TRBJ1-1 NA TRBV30 TGTGCCTGGAAACGGGGCTGGCATGAAGCTTTCTTT CAWKRGWHEAFF
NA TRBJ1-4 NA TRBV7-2 TGTGCCAGCAGCGCAATCGAGGGAAAGGGGGATGAAAAACTGTTTTTT CASSAIEGKGDEKLFF
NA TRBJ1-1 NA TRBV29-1 TGCAGCGCAGGCCTCTCCACAGGAAATATGAACACTGAAGCTTTCTTT CSAGLSTGNMNTEAFF
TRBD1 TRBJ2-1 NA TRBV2 TGTGCCAGCAAAATCCCGGAATGGACAGGGGGTTACAATGAGCAGTTCTTC CASKIPEWTGGYNEQFF
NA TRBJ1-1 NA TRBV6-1 TGTGCCAGCAGTACAGGGATGGGGAGAGGCACTGAAGCTTTCTTT CASSTGMGRGTEAFF
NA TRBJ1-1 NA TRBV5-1 TGCGCCAGCAGCCCACCGGGAACTGAAGCTTTCTTT CASSPPGTEAFF
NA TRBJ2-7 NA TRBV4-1 TGCGCCAGCAGCCGATTGTCGCTACCAACCTACGAGCAGTACTTC CASSRLSLPTYEQYF
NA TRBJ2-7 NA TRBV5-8 TGTGCCAGCAGCTTTAGGGGGGCCCACCCTTCCTACGAGCAGTACTTC CASSFRGAHPSYEQYF
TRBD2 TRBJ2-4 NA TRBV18 TGTGCCAGCTCACCAAAAGGGACTAGCGAGACGCTAGCCAAAAACATTCAGTACTTC CASSPKGTSETLAKNIQYF
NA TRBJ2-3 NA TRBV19 TGTGCCAGTAGCAACCCGGGTAGCAAGAGCACAGATACGCAGTATTTT CASSNPGSKSTDTQYF
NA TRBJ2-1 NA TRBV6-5 TGTGCCAGCAGTTACCAGGAGGGGGCGCGGTTAAATGAGCAGTTCTTC CASSYQEGARLNEQFF
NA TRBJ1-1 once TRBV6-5 TGTGCCAGCGTCTGTGACGCCGATTATGGCACTGAAGCTTTCTTT CASVCDADYGTEAFF
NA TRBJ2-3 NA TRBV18 TGTGCCAGCTCACCACCCAGCGGACAGTGCACAGATACGCAGTATTTT CASSPPSGQCTDTQYF
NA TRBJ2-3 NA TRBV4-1 TGCGCCAGCAGCCAAGATGAGTTGAGGACTCCTAGCACAGATACGCAGTATTTT CASSQDELRTPSTDTQYF
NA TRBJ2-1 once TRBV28 TGTGCCAGCAGTTCAGGAACTTACTCCTACAATGAGCAGTTCTTC CASSSGTYSYNEQFF
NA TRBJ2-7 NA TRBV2 TGTGCCAGCAAGGGACACCGGGACACCACCTACGAGCAGTACTTC CASKGHRDTTYEQYF
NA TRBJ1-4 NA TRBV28 TGTGCCAGCAGTTGGAGGGGTTATGAAAAACTGTTTTTT CASSWRGYEKLFF
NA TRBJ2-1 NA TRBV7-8 TGTGCCAGCAGTCATCCCCCCCTAGGCTCCTACAATGAGCAGTTCTTC CASSHPPLGSYNEQFF
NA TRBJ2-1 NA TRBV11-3 TGTGCCAGCAGCTTTGGCCGTCATGAGCAGTTCTTC CASSFGRHEQFF
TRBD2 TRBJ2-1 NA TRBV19 TGTGCCAGTAGTATTATGGGTAAGGGACTAGTTAACCATGAGCAGTTCTTC CASSIMGKGLVNHEQFF
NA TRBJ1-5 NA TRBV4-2 TGTGCCAGCAGCCAAGATTGTACAACAGACAATCAGCCCCAGCATTTT CASSQDCTTDNQPQHF
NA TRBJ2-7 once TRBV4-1 TGCGCCAGCAGCCAAGAAAGAAGGGACTGGGAGGTCATCTACGAGCAGTACTTC CASSQERRDWEVIYEQYF
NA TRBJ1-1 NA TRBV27 TGTGCCAGCAGTTTATCTCTGGGCAGGCCCGGCGCTGAAGCTTTCTTT CASSLSLGRPGAEAFF
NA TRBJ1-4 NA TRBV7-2 TGTGCCAGCAGCTTAGCGCTTCGGGAAGACACTAATGAAAAACTGTTTTTT CASSLALREDTNEKLFF
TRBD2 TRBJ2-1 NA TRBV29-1 TGCAGCGTTCGCCCCGGGACTAGCGGCGCCGTGTTCTACAATGAGCAGTTCTTC CSVRPGTSGAVFYNEQFF
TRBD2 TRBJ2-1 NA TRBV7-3 TGTGCCAGCAGCTTAAAGGCTAGCGGGAGACTCTACAATGAGCAGTTCTTC CASSLKASGRLYNEQFF
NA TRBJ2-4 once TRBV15 TGTGCCACCAGCTCTACGACCCATCTAGCCAAAAACATTCAGTACTTC CATSSTTHLAKNIQYF
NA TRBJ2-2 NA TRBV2 TGTGCCAGCAGTGTCCCGGGACTCGGGACAGTAAACACCGGGGAGCTGTTTTTT CASSVPGLGTVNTGELFF
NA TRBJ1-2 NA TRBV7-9 TGTGCCAGCAGCTACCCGGGGGGGGCAATCAACTATGGCTACACCTTC CASSYPGGAINYGYTF
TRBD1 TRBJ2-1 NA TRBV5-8 TGTGCCAGCAGCGCCGGACAGGGGGCAGGTGAGCAGTTCTTC CASSAGQGAGEQFF
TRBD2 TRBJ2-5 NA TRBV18 TGTGCCAGCTCACCGCATTCGACTAGCGGGAGGGCCGGTGAGACCCAGTACTTC CASSPHSTSGRAGETQYF
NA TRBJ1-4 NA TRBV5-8 TGTGCCAGTAAGTCCCAGTTGGGTGAAAAACTGTTTTTT CASKSQLGEKLFF
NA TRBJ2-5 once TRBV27 TGTGCCAGCAGTCTCCTCTTCGGCCGGGGGGAGACCCAGTACTTC CASSLLFGRGETQYF
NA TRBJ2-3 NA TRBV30 TGTGCCTGGAGTACCGACGGGTCTAGCACAGATACGCAGTATTTT CAWSTDGSSTDTQYF
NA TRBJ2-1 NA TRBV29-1 TGCAGCGTTGAAACCCAACTGAGCGCGGTGGAGCAGTTCTTC CSVETQLSAVEQFF
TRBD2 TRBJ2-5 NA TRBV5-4 TGTGCCAGCAGCCCTCGGGGGGAGGAGACCCAGTACTTC CASSPRGEETQYF
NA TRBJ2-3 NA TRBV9 TGTGCCAGCAGCCCGGGGGCGGCACGTCCTGGCACAGATACGCAGTATTTT CASSPGAARPGTDTQYF
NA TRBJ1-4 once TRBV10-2 TGCGCCAGCAGTGATCGGCCCACGAGGCAACTGTTTTTT CASSDRPTRQLFF
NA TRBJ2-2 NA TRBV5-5 TGTGCCAGCAGGAGTCCCCGGGACAAGGGAACCGGGGAGCTGTTTTTT CASRSPRDKGTGELFF
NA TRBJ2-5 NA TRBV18 TGTGCCAGCTCACCACAGGCAGGGGAAGGGACCCAGTACTTC CASSPQAGEGTQYF
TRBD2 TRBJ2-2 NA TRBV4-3 TGCGCCAGCAGCCAAGAAAGGGGGGGCCAGCGGGAGTCCCGGTGCGGGGAGCTGTTTTTT CASSQERGGQRESRCGELFF
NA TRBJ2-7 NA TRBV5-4 TGTGCCAGCAGCTTGGGGTCTAGCCCTTCCTACGAGCAGTACTTC CASSLGSSPSYEQYF
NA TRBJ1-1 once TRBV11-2 TGTGCCAGCAGCCACTCCTCGAAAGGGTACCAGAACACTGAAGCTTTCTTT CASSHSSKGYQNTEAFF
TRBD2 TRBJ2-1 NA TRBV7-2 TGTGCCAGCAGCCAAACTAGCGGGAGAAGGGATGAGCAGTTCTTC CASSQTSGRRDEQFF
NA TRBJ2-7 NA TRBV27 TGTGCCAGCTCCGGGCCAAAGGAGCCCTACGAGCAGTACTTC CASSGPKEPYEQYF
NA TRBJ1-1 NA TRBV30 TGTGCCTGGAGTGCGCCAGGGGAAGCTTTCTTT CAWSAPGEAFF
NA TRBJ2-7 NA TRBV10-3 TGTGCCATCAGCAGCAGGGGTCGTACCTACGAGCAGTACTTC CAISSRGRTYEQYF
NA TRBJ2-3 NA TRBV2 TGTGCCAGCAGTTTCCTTGGGGACCCACAAGATACGCAGTATTTT CASSFLGDPQDTQYF
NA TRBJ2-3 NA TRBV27 TGTGTTACAGGGCGGGTCACAGATACGCAGTATTTT CVTGRVTDTQYF
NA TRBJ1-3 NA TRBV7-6 TGTGCCAGCAGCTTAGAACAGTACCTCTACTCTGGAAACACCATATATTTT CASSLEQYLYSGNTIYF
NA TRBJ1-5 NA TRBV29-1 TGCAGCGTCGCAGACAGTAGCAATCAGCCCCAGCATTTT CSVADSSNQPQHF